This T cell receptor beta chain was recovered during a study of Graves' ophthalmopathy and Graves' hyperthyroidism. Regarding the study as a whole: Ophthalmopathy progression was predicted with 70.59% sensitivity and around 72% specificity.

The authors amplified TCR beta CDR3 regions from RNA transcripts. The authors performed first-round RT-PCR with HTBI primers and then a second-round multiplex PCR. TCRdb independently ran MiXCR on the multiplex PCR reads; one entry per CDR3 protein. The sample contains fewer than 350,000 distinct CDR3 sequences, 15% to 20% of which appear only once. The trim removed 0 bases at V and 5 bases at J, leaving 9 bases unmatched. CDR3 length: 17 residues. CDR1 and CDR2 from the germline V gene are SGHTA and FQGNSA. Regarding this clonotype: Antigen specificity is unknown.

The authors diagnosed from clinical symptoms, serum thyroxine, TRAb, thyroid ultrasound and orbital computed tomography. PBMCs came from 10 ml of fresh peripheral blood. The sample comprised peripheral blood. This sequence joins TRBV7-2 and TRBJ2-2; 7 bases are a match to TRBD2. The TCR originated in an adult man with Graves' ophthalmopathy. CDR3 amino acids: CASSLAPGTMTTGELFF. CDR3 sequence (DNA): TGTGCCAGCAGCTTAGCTCCAGGGACTATGACTACCGGGGAGCTGTTTTTT. The whole variable domain, remainder taken from reference TRBV7-2 and TRBJ2-2, is GAGVSQSPSNKVTEKGKDVELRCDPISGHTALYWYRQSLGQGLEFLIYFQGNSAPDKSGLPSDRFSAERTGGSVSTLTIQRTQQEDSAVYLCASSLAPGTMTTGELFFGEGSRLTVL.